This T cell receptor beta chain was sequenced in a study of shared clonotypes between healthy human individuals (dated by TCRdb to the early 2020s). Some background on the complete study: The cohort included three men and a couple of women between 18 and 49 years of age. To estimate repertoire size and how much clonotype sharing occurs between individuals, the study deeply sequenced the blood TCR repertoires of 4 to 6 healthy adults. To increase sequencing depth and limit assay-specific biases, TCR repertoire library preparation and sequencing were carried out by different laboratories using diverse techniques. Between about 0.94 and 10 billion PBMCs per donor were obtained by leukapheresis. Summary of the overall study and its limitations: Sampling was limited to blood, and TCR repertoires in tissue likely differ from TCR repertoires in blood. Pairwise subsampling led to the expectation that sequencing depth would affect the degree of clonotype sharing among donors. Because the study included only a small number of donors, the genetic and exposure-history diversity represented was limited.

Healthy HIV-negative adults with no recently reported acute infections or vaccinations were included as donors. All donors were Caucasian adults living in Nashville, Tennessee, USA. In the unsorted samples, roughly 90 million PBMCs were counted, and genomic DNA was extracted using the QIAamp DNA Blood Mini kit. Blood was collected by leukapheresis, and PBMCs were isolated by Ficoll-Histopaque density gradient centrifugation and then cryopreserved in liquid nitrogen vapor phase. V is trimmed back by 6 bases and J by 2 bases, and the junction contains 3 bases that no gene match accounts for. Taken from cysteine to phenylalanine, the CDR3 has 14 residues. This entry keeps only the CDR3 DNA: 42 bases, framed from base 1. CDR1 is given as SEHNR and CDR2 as FQNEAQ, both from the germline V gene (reference sequence). Using the deep immunoSEQ assay, multiplex PCR amplified TCR CDR3 regions from genomic DNA. For each cell subset, the extracted genomic DNA was distributed evenly across all wells of several immunoSEQ 96-well plates, and each plate served as one replicate. For unsorted PBMC, approximately 290 ng of genomic DNA, equivalent to about 32,000 T cell genomes, went into each replicate PCR. Ten immunoSEQ deep assay plates were used to sequence the unsorted PBMC genomic DNA. The purified libraries were quantified using a Qubit 3.0 fluorometer, sized with a Bioanalyzer 2100, and then quantified again using the KAPA Library Quantification kit. Every immunoSEQ 96-well plate was sequenced on a separate single-read 150-cycle Illumina NextSeq 550 flow cell. From the authors' description of their analysis: Because the immunoSEQ output held only junctional sequences and lacked quality scores, the filtering could not match the filtering applied to full-length reads. Sequences were annotated with PyIR, a Python wrapper for IgBLAST v1.9, using IMGT germline references to assign V/J genes and CDR3. Reads were removed for weak V/J assignments (E-value above 1e-6), missing CDR3, stop codons, out-of-frame junctions, or ambiguous translated residues. V3J clonotypes were defined as sequences sharing an identical inferred V gene, J gene, and CDR3 amino acid sequence. The percentage overlap between two repertoires was calculated by dividing the number of shared unique clonotypes by the size of the smaller repertoire. RTK rarefaction, the Chao1 estimator, and Recon v2.1 estimates of unobserved clonotypes were used to assess repertoire richness. TCRdb took over this immuneACCESS table, retaining in-frame rearrangements with V and J assigned. Such tables are incomplete; in checked studies, under half of the missing clones stem from an unresolved V gene, and the remainder is unexplained. The DNA gave D and trimming, while V, J and clone size come from that table. A total of 400,000 to 600,000 clones appear in this sample, almost 80% of them only once. Approximately 12% of the sample lies in the top ten.

For this clone: Its antigen remains unidentified. Nothing much larger sits one base from this clone, and base qualities are not available.

The sample consisted of PBMCs. The rearrangement joined TRBV7-9 to TRBJ2-2; 7 bases in between match TRBD2. The sequence was obtained from a woman aged 40 to 55 in good health. Some clones in this sample may be carry-over from other donors' samples. The CDR3 reads as follows: CASSRLANTGELFF. The base sequence is TGTGCCAGCAGTAGACTAGCCAACACCGGGGAGCTGTTTTTT.